The 5 T cell receptor beta chains in this list originate from one sample, sequenced in a study of T cells in Graves' hyperthyroidism and ophthalmopathy. RNA transcripts were the template for amplifying TCR beta CDR3 regions. TCR CDR3 regions were first amplified by RT-PCR with HTBI primers. TCRdb passed the multiplex PCR reads through MiXCR, listing each CDR3 protein once. Found here are around 620,000 distinct CDR3 sequences, 13% to 15% of them singletons; the top ten hold about 6.6%. The material sequenced was blood. The receptor set was obtained from a woman under 30 with Graves' ophthalmopathy.

Many counts were recorded for this clonotype. J is TRBJ2-7 and V is TRBV7-8; the D is unclear. The germline V gene has CDR1 SGHVS and CDR2 FQNEAQ. Trimming cost V 2 bases and J 4 bases, with 6 bases left between them. This CDR3 region has 12 residues. The CDR3 sequence: CASSLPAYEQYF. CDR3 coding DNA: TGTGCCAGCAGCTTACCGGCTTACGAGCAGTACTTC.

This clonotype appeared a few times. The chain carries TRBV28 and TRBJ2-3, with D tentatively TRBD1 (5 bases). This CDR3 has 13 residues. The V end was cut by 11 bases, the J end by 2 bases, with 14 bases between. Germline V gives CDR1 MDHEN, CDR2 SYDVKM. CDR3: CAAQKGNTDTQYF. The DNA of the CDR3 is TGTGCCGCCCAGAAGGGGAACACAGATACGCAGTATTTT.

This clonotype was observed many times. The chain combines TRBV28 with TRBJ2-3; TRBD2 aligns across 8 bases. This CDR3 has 15 residues. After removal of 5 bases from V and 2 bases from J, the junction contained 6 bases not matched to a gene. CDR1 is MDHEN and CDR2 is SYDVKM in the germline V gene. The CDR3 spells CASSSSGSNTDTQYF. As DNA, the CDR3 is TGTGCCAGCAGTAGCAGCGGGAGTAACACAGATACGCAGTATTTT.

This clonotype has more than one count but fewer than ten. The rearrangement uses TRBV6-5 and TRBJ2-7, with 9 bases matching TRBD1. The V gene's germline CDR1 is MNHEY and CDR2 SVGAGI. The junction had 12 bases not matched to a gene; V was cut back by 4 bases and J by 5 bases. This CDR3 is built from 16 residues. The CDR3 loop is CASSSIPGTGINEQYF. The DNA of the CDR3 is TGTGCCAGCAGTTCGATTCCCGGGACAGGGATCAACGAGCAGTACTTC.

The table lists this clonotype with many counts. The J gene is TRBJ2-3, the V gene TRBV11-2; 14 nucleotides line up with TRBD2. CDR1 and CDR2 (germline): SGHAT, FQNNGV. V gave up 5 bases and J gave up 4 bases; unmatched junction bases: 5. The CDR3 extends over 16 amino acids. CDR3 bases: TGTGCCAGCAGCCCCGGGACTAGCGGGAGCCCAGATACGCAGTATTTT. Translation: CASSPGTSGSPDTQYF.